One sample yielded the 26 T cell receptor beta chains listed below, sequenced in a study of cytomegalovirus exposure and HLA in healthy donors. PCR employed 60 Vbeta and 13 Jbeta primers. Sequencing used immunoSEQ multiplex PCR; TCRdb keeps in-frame clones, though not all of them. The repertoire shows tens of thousands of clones; the top ten hold approximately 3.9%. The specimen was PBMCs. Source of these receptors: a female donor in good health and CMV-seropositive.

The chain carries TRBV7-9 and TRBJ1-2; TRBD1 matches 8 bases. Germline V gene data show CDR1 as SEHNR and CDR2 as FQNEAQ (reference sequence). The CDR3 is made up of 15 amino acids. The V and J ends lost 4 bases and 1 base, in that order; junction bases with no gene match: 5. CDR3 coding DNA: TGTGCCAGCAGCTCCCGGGACAGGTATAACTATGGCTACACCTTC. Encoded protein: CASSSRDRYNYGYTF. Using reference TRBV7-9 and TRBJ1-2 for the parts outside the CDR3, the full variable domain is DTGVSQNPRHKITKRGQNVTFRCDPISEHNRLYWYRQTLGQGPEFLTYFQNEAQLEKSRLLSDRFSAERPKGSFSTLEIQRTEQGDSAMYLCASSSRDRYNYGYTFGSGTRLTVV.

The CDR3 bases are TGTGCCAGTAGTATTTGGGGCCGGAATCAGCCCCAGCATTTT. Translation: CASSIWGRNQPQHF. The rearrangement links TRBV19 to TRBJ1-5, with D tentatively TRBD1 (5 bases). The CDR3 consists of 14 residues. Trimming took off 3 bases at V and 4 bases at J, with 10 bases between the two ends. Germline CDR1 is LNHDA and CDR2 is SQIVND (reference sequence).

Comment on this clone: One junction end does not reproduce the germline sequence, and a read error may be involved. The rearrangement uses TRBV5-1 and TRBJ2-1; TRBD1 matches at 8 bases. The CDR3 covers 15 residues. Looked up from germline, CDR1 is SGHRS and CDR2 is YFSETQ. CDR3 loop: CASSRTGTSDNEQFF. DNA for the CDR3: TGCGCCAGCAGCCGGACAGGGACCTCCGACAATGAGCAGTTCTTC.

V gene TRBV28 combines with J gene TRBJ1-3; D possibly corresponds to TRBD1 (6 bases). Per the germline V gene, CDR1 is MDHEN and CDR2 is SYDVKM. The length of the CDR3 is 17 residues. V was trimmed by 3 bases and J by 3 bases, leaving 18 bases between them. The CDR3 here is CASSFPTGILSGNTIYF. DNA of the CDR3: TGTGCCAGCAGTTTCCCAACAGGGATACTTAGTGGAAACACCATATATTTT.

CDR3 protein: CASSVDGGGYEQYF. The CDR3 coding sequence is TGTGCCAGCAGCGTAGACGGGGGGGGTTACGAGCAGTACTTC. The chain joins TRBV9 to TRBJ2-7; 8 nucleotides match TRBD2. V gave up 0 bases and J gave up 4 bases; unmatched junction bases: 3. The CDR3 contains 14 residues. Germline loops: CDR1 SGDLS, CDR2 YYNGEE. Together with reference TRBV9 and TRBJ2-7, the CDR3 gives the full variable domain: DSGVTQTPKHLITATGQRVTLRCSPRSGDLSVYWYQQSLDQGLQFLIQYYNGEERAKGNILERFSAQQFPDLHSELNLSSLELGDSALYFCASSVDGGGYEQYFGPGTRLTVT.

V gene TRBV5-5 combines with J gene TRBJ1-6; 8 positions match TRBD1. The CDR3 contains 14 residues. Germline CDR1 reads SGHKS; CDR2 reads YYEKEE (reference sequence). Trimming removed 4 bases from V and 7 bases from J; junction bases left unmatched: 4. CDR3 sequence (DNA): TGTGCCAGCAGCATCGGGACAGGAAATTCACCCCTCCACTTT. Its translation: CASSIGTGNSPLHF.

This rearrangement joins TRBV6-5 to TRBJ2-7; 9 nucleotides align to TRBD1. Germline CDR1 is MNHEY and CDR2 is SVGAGI. Trimming at V came to 0 bases and at J to 6 bases, leaving 6 bases not matched to a gene. The length of the CDR3 is 15 residues. This CDR3 is CASSYSNRGRLEQYF. CDR3 sequence (DNA): TGTGCCAGCAGTTACTCGAACAGGGGGCGGCTCGAGCAGTACTTC.

The J gene is TRBJ1-2, the V gene TRBV6-1; D call uncertain. V was cut by 9 bases and J by 2 bases, with 19 bases left in between. The CDR3 has 15 amino acids. CDR1 MNHNS and CDR2 SASEGT come from the germline V gene. For the CDR3, the DNA is TGTGCCAGTCTTAATCGGCGGGTCAGGAACTATGGCTACACCTTC. Protein sequence: CASLNRRVRNYGYTF.

V usage is TRBV10-3 and J usage is TRBJ1-2; D gene unclear. This CDR3 is 14 amino acids long. The V and J ends lost 0 bases and 4 bases respectively, with 9 bases between them. The germline V gene encodes CDR1 ENHRY and CDR2 SYGVKD. Written as DNA, the CDR3 is TGTGCCATCAGTGAGTCTGAGGCCGCCTATGGCTACACCTTC. Translating gives CAISESEAAYGYTF.

The chain uses TRBV6-1 and TRBJ1-5; possibly TRBD1 for D (6 bases). V lost 1 base to trimming and J lost 7 bases, with 14 bases between them. The V gene's germline CDR1 is MNHNS and CDR2 SASEGT. The CDR3 has 15 residues. CDR3 residues: CASSEGPRGGQPQHF. CDR3 nucleotide sequence: TGTGCCAGCAGTGAAGGACCTAGGGGGGGACAGCCCCAGCATTTT.

This chain links TRBV7-9 with TRBJ2-1; TRBD2 agrees at 12 bases. Germline lookup yields CDR1 SEHNR and CDR2 FQNEAQ (reference sequence). The CDR3 has 15 amino acids. Trimming took 1 base from V and 6 from J; bases not matched to a gene: 1. The CDR3 DNA follows: TGTGCCAGCAGCTTAGTACTAGCGGGAGGCAATGAGCAGTTCTTC. Translating gives CASSLVLAGGNEQFF.

The V gene is TRBV5-4, the J gene TRBJ1-1; 9 nucleotides align to TRBD1. CDR3 size: 16 residues. V lost 4 bases, J lost 4 bases, and 11 bases stayed unmatched. Germline V gene data show CDR1 as SGHNT and CDR2 as YYREEE (reference sequence). As DNA, the CDR3 is TGTGCCAGCAGCCTGGACAGGGGAGCGATATCCACTGAAGCTTTCTTT. As protein: CASSLDRGAISTEAFF.

This chain connects TRBV6-1 to TRBJ2-7; TRBD2 matches at 9 bases. The CDR3 totals 15 residues. Germline CDR1 reads MNHNS; CDR2 reads SASEGT. The J segment lost 2 bases and the V segment lost 3 bases, leaving 5 bases of the junction unmatched. The CDR3 DNA sequence: TGTGCCAGCAGTGACCCAGCGGGGGGCGCCTACGAGCAGTACTTC. It translates to CASSDPAGGAYEQYF.

The gene calls are TRBV5-4 and TRBJ1-1, with D possibly TRBD1 on 5 matching bases. This CDR3 has 15 residues. Per germline, CDR1 SGHNT and CDR2 YYREEE (reference sequence). The V end lost 3 bases, the J end lost 0 bases, and 12 bases lay between the germline ends. CDR3 nucleotide sequence: TGTGCCAGCAGCTCCCCAGGGCGGATGAACACTGAAGCTTTCTTT. It encodes CASSSPGRMNTEAFF.

The chain joins TRBV6-5 to TRBJ1-6; D is perhaps TRBD1 (5 bases). The CDR3 runs to 15 residues. Trimming pared 1 base from V and 7 bases from J, leaving 11 bases between. Germline V lookup: CDR1 MNHEY, CDR2 SVGAGI. CDR3 in DNA: TGTGCCAGCAGTTACTTAAGGGGTCGGAATTCACCCCTCCACTTT. Translated: CASSYLRGRNSPLHF.

The genes are TRBV6-5 and TRBJ2-7; 11 bases align to TRBD2. The germline CDR1 and CDR2 sequences are MNHEY and SVGAGI. The CDR3 length is 15 residues. V lost 6 bases, J lost 7 bases, and 11 bases stayed unmatched. The DNA of the CDR3 is TGTGCCAGCAGCCCTCTAGCGGGGGGCCGGGAAGAGCAGTACTTC. Translating gives CASSPLAGGREEQYF.

Turning to this clone: This sample also contains other DNA sequences that code for the same CDR3. The chain is built from TRBV5-1 and TRBJ2-3; possible D gene TRBD1, 6 bases. The ends were cut back, 0 bases at V and 0 bases at J, with 14 bases in the middle. The CDR3 runs to 17 residues. Germline CDR1 reads SGHRS; CDR2 reads YFSETQ. CDR3 nucleotide sequence: TGCGCCAGCAGCTTGGGCCACAGGGATCGTAGCACAGATACGCAGTATTTT. Translated, it gives CASSLGHRDRSTDTQYF.

The V and J genes are TRBV29-1 and TRBJ2-7; a weak D match, TRBD1 (5 bases). The length of the CDR3 is 14 residues. The germline gives CDR1 SQVTM, CDR2 ANQGSEA. Trimming removed 5 bases at V and 0 bases at J, with 14 bases between. The CDR3: CSVSSDMSSYEQYF. The CDR3 nucleotides read TGCAGCGTTTCGTCGGACATGAGCTCCTACGAGCAGTACTTC.

The rearrangement joins TRBV10-1 to TRBJ2-5; D is possibly TRBD1 (5 bases). Germline values: CDR1 WNHNN, CDR2 SYGVQD (reference sequence). The CDR3 has 16 amino acids. Trimming shortened V by 7 bases and J by 1 base, and 19 bases separated the two germline ends. CDR3 sequence: CASTPSDRPLQETQYF. DNA for the CDR3: TGCGCCAGCACTCCCTCCGACAGACCGCTCCAAGAGACCCAGTACTTC.

The CDR3 coding sequence is TGTGCCAGCAGCTTAGGACAGGGCTATGGCTACACCTTC. Translated, it gives CASSLGQGYGYTF. The chain is built from TRBV7-3 and TRBJ1-2; 8 bases map to TRBD1. With 2 bases clipped from V and 4 bases from J, the junction kept 0 bases outside the gene matches. The CDR3 contains 13 residues. Germline V gene sequence: CDR1 SGHTA, CDR2 FQGTGA.

About this clone: A read error may produce the germline difference seen at one junction end. The gene calls are TRBV6-4 and TRBJ2-1; 9 bases match TRBD2. This CDR3 has 15 residues. In germline, CDR1 is MRHNA, CDR2 SNTAGT. DNA for the CDR3: TGTGCCAGCAGCCCAGCGGGAGGCTCCGACAATGAGCAGTTCTTC. This translates into CASSPAGGSDNEQFF.

Here the CDR3 reads CATPGDEQYF. CDR3 bases: TGTGCCACCCCGGGGGACGAGCAGTACTTC. The genes are TRBV19 and TRBJ2-7; weak D call: TRBD2 (6 bases). The ends were cut back, 10 bases at V and 5 bases at J, with 9 bases in the middle. CDR3 length equals 10 residues. The germline gives CDR1 LNHDA, CDR2 SQIVND (reference sequence).

This CDR3 is CASSMEGGGSEQYF. CDR3 coding DNA: TGTGCCAGTAGTATGGAAGGTGGGGGCTCCGAGCAGTACTTC. V gene TRBV19 combines with J gene TRBJ2-7, with a possible D match to TRBD1 (6 bases). Trimming cost V 3 bases and J 6 bases, with 15 bases left between them. CDR3 length: 14 residues. Germline CDR1 is LNHDA and CDR2 is SQIVND (reference sequence).

The chain links TRBV5-6 to TRBJ2-1; TRBD2 matches 9 bases. The V gene end was trimmed by 4 bases and the J gene end by 5 bases; junction bases not matched to a gene: 10. The CDR3 consists of 16 residues. In germline, CDR1 is SGHDT, CDR2 YYEEEE. The CDR3 DNA reads TGTGCCAGCAGCGAGCAGAGAGCGGGGGGTGACAATGAGCAGTTCTTC. Encoded protein: CASSEQRAGGDNEQFF.

The rearrangement uses TRBV28 and TRBJ2-7; TRBD1 matches at 9 bases. The germline CDR1 and CDR2 sequences are MDHEN and SYDVKM. The CDR3 is 15 residues long. Losses at the gene ends were 6 bases for V and 6 bases for J; bases not matched to a gene: 12. For the CDR3, the DNA is TGTGCCAGCAGCGCGAGCTCGACAGGGGGGCTCGAGCAGTACTTC. Protein product: CASSASSTGGLEQYF.

This chain joins TRBV2 and TRBJ2-7, with 12 bases matching TRBD2. The CDR3 is made up of 15 amino acids. CDR1 and CDR2 (germline): SNHLY, FYNNEI. The junction had 7 bases not matched to a gene; V was cut back by 5 bases and J by 5 bases. The CDR3 sequence: CASSPLAGGSHEQYF. Here the CDR3 DNA reads TGTGCCAGCAGTCCACTAGCGGGAGGTTCCCACGAGCAGTACTTC.